The clone carrying this T cell receptor (beta chain) was seen a few times. Its specificity is not known. The donors, all healthy, were Caucasians living in Russia, aged roughly 6 to 100. These data originate in a study of blood T cells in healthy people across ages. A second 7 to 11 cycle PCR used barcoded and J-beta primers. Carrying 12 random nucleotides, a template-switch adaptor labeled each individual cDNA molecule. TCRdb fed the 5' RACE reads into MiXCR, producing one record per CDR3 protein. Of about 1.8 million distinct CDR3 sequences in the sample, about 50% were seen once. Germline CDR1 reads MNHNS; CDR2 reads SASEGT. The CDR3 is 11 residues long. V was shortened by 2 bases and J by 11 bases, with 9 bases between the two germline ends. Regarding the study as a whole: While age rose, TCR beta diversity per million T cells dropped in a roughly linear way. Strong correlation was found linking TCR beta diversity to naive T cell percentage.

The source material was blood. The chain has TRBV6-1 and TRBJ2-5; D is unresolved. The source is a woman in her forties in good health. The CDR3 sequence is CASSEWARQYF. CDR3 nucleotides: TGTGCCAGCAGTGAATGGGCTAGGCAGTACTTC.